Listed here are 3 T cell receptor beta chains from one sample, sequenced in a study of T cell responses to AZD1222 COVID-19 vaccine (dated by TCRdb to the early 2020s). What this sample's time point label stands for: baseline before first vaccination. Library preparation employed the immunoSEQ multiplex PCR assay. TCRdb obtained this table from immuneACCESS and retained in-frame rearrangements with V and J assigned. These tables miss some clones; where compared with another copy, unresolved V genes account for less than half of the shortfall, and the remainder is unexplained. Present in this sample are roughly 100,000 clones, 89% of which were seen just once. The ten biggest clones cover 1.5% to 2% of the sample. The starting material was peripheral blood, obtained on day 0 of AZD1222 vaccination. These receptors were taken from an adult in good health.

This rearrangement joins TRBV4-3 to TRBJ1-2; a weak D match, TRBD1 (5 bases). The CDR3 totals 16 residues. Germline V gene sequence: CDR1 LGHNA, CDR2 YSLEER. Trimming removed 0 bases from V and 4 bases from J, with 15 bases in between. The CDR3 DNA reads as TGCGCCAGCAGCCAAGACCCCTCCGGGGACGGCTATGGCTACACCTTC. Amino acid sequence: CASSQDPSGDGYGYTF.

The chain employs TRBV3-1 (or the pseudogene TRBV3-2) and TRBJ1-2; D gene uncertain. CDR3 length: 14 amino acids. Germline V gives CDR1 LGHDT, CDR2 YNNKEL (reference sequence). The V and J ends lost 1 base and 2 bases respectively, with 8 bases between them. In DNA, the CDR3 is TGTGCCAGCAGCCAAGCAGGACCCAACTATGGCTACACCTTC. Its protein product is CASSQAGPNYGYTF.

This chain links TRBV3-1 (or the pseudogene TRBV3-2) with TRBJ2-7; TRBD1 matches 9 bases. The CDR3 extends over 16 amino acids. The junction had 6 bases not matched to a gene; V was cut back by 3 bases and J by 0 bases. Germline V lookup: CDR1 LGHDT, CDR2 YNNKEL (reference sequence). The CDR3 coding sequence is TGTGCCAGCAGCCACACAGGGGGCGTTGGCTCCTACGAGCAGTACTTC. Translating it yields CASSHTGGVGSYEQYF.